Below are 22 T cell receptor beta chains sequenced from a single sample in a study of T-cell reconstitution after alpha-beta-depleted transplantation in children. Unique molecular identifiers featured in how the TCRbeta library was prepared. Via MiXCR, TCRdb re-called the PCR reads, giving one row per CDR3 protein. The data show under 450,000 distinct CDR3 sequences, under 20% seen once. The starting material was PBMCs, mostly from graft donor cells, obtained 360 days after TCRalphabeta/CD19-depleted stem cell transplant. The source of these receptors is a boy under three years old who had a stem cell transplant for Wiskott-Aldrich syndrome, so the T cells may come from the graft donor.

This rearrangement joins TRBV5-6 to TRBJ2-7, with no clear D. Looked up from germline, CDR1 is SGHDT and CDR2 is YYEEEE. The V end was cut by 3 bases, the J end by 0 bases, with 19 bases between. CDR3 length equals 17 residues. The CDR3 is CASSSGLLGLSSYEQYF. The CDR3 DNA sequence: TGTGCCAGCAGCTCCGGGCTACTCGGGTTAAGCTCCTACGAGCAGTACTTC.

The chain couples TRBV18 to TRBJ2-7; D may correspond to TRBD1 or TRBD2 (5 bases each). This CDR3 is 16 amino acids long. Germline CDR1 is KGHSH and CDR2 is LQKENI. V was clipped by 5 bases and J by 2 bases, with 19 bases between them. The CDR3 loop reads CASSALIRDQAYEQYF. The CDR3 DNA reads TGTGCCAGCTCAGCACTAATCCGGGACCAAGCCTACGAGCAGTACTTC.

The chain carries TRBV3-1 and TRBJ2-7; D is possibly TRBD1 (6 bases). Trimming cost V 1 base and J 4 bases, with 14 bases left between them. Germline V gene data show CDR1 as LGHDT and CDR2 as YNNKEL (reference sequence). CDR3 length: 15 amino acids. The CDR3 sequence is CASSQGTGRKYEQYF. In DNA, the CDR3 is TGTGCCAGCAGCCAAGGAACAGGGCGCAAATACGAGCAGTACTTC.

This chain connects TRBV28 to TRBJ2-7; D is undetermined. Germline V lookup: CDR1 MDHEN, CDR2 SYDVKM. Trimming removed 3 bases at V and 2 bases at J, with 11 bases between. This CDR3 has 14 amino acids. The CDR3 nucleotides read TGTGCCAGCAGTTTGGTAAGGGAACCCTACGAGCAGTACTTC. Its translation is CASSLVREPYEQYF.

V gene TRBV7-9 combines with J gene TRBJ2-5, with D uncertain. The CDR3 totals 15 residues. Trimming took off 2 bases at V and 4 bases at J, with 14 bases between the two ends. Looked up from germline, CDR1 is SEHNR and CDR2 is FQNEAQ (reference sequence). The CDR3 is CASSLLGPPRETQYF. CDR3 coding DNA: TGTGCCAGCAGCTTACTTGGCCCTCCAAGAGAGACCCAGTACTTC.

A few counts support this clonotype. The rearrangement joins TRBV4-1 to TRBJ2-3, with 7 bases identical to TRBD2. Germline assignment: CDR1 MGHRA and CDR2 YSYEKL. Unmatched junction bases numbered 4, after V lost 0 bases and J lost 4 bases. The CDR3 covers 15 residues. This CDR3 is CASSQDRGGADTQYF. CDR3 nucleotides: TGCGCCAGCAGCCAAGATCGCGGGGGAGCAGATACGCAGTATTTT.

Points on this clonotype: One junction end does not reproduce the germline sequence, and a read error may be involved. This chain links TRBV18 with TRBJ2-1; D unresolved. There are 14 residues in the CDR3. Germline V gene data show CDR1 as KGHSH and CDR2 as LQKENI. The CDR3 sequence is CASSPVASFNEQFF. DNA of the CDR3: TGTGCCAGCTCACCGGTGGCTTCCTTCAATGAGCAGTTCTTC.

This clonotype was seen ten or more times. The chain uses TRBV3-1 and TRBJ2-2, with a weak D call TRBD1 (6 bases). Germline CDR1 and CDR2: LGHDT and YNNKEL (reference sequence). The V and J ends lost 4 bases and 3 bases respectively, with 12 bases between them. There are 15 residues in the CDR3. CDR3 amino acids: CASSLRDTYTGELFF. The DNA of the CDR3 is TGTGCCAGCAGCCTCCGGGACACCTACACCGGGGAGCTGTTTTTT.

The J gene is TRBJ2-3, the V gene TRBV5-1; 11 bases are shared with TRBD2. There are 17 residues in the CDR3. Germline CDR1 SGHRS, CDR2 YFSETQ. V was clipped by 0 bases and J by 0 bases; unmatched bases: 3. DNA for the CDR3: TGCGCCAGCAGCTTGGGACTAGCGGGATCTAGCACAGATACGCAGTATTTT. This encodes CASSLGLAGSSTDTQYF.

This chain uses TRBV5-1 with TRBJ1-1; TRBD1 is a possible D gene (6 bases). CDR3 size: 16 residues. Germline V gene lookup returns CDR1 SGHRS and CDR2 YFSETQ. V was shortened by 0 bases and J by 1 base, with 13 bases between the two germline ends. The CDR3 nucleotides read TGCGCCAGCAGCTTGGCCAGGGGACCGAAGAACACTGAAGCTTTCTTT. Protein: CASSLARGPKNTEAFF. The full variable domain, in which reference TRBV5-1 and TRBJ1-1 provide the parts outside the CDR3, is KAGVTQTPRYLIKTRGQQVTLSCSPISGHRSVSWYQQTPGQGLQFLFEYFSETQRNKGNFPGRFSGRQFSNSRSEMNVSTLELGDSALYLCASSLARGPKNTEAFFGQGTRLTVV.

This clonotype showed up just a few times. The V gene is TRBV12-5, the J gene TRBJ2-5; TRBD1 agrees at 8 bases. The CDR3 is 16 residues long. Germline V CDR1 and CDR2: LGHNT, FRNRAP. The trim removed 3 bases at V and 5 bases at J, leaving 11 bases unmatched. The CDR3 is CASGLTQQGGRETQYF. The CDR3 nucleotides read TGTGCTAGTGGTTTAACCCAACAGGGGGGTAGGGAGACCCAGTACTTC.

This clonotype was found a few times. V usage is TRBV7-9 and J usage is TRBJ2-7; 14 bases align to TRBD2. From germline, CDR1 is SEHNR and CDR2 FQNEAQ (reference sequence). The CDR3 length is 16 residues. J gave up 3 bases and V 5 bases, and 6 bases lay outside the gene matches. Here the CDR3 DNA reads TGTGCCAGCAGCCAGGGACTAGCGGGAGTTCTCTACGAGCAGTACTTC. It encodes CASSQGLAGVLYEQYF.

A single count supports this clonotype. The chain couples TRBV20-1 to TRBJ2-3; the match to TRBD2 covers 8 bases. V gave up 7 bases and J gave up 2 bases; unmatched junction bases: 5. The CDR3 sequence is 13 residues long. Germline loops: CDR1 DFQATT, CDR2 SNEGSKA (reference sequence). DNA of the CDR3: TGCAGTGTTCCGGGACTAGTCACAGATACGCAGTATTTT. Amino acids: CSVPGLVTDTQYF.

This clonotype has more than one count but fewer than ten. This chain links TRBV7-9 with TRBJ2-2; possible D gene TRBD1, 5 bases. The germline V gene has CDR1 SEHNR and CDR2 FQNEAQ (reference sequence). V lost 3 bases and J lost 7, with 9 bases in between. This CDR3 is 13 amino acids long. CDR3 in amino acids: CASSFAGYGELFF. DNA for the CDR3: TGTGCCAGCAGCTTTGCAGGGTACGGGGAGCTGTTTTTT.

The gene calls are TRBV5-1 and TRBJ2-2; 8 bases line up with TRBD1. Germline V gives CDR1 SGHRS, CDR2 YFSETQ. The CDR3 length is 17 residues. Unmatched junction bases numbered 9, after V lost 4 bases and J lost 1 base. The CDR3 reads CASSEWAGGLNTGELFF. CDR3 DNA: TGCGCCAGCAGCGAGTGGGCAGGGGGCTTGAACACCGGGGAGCTGTTTTTT.

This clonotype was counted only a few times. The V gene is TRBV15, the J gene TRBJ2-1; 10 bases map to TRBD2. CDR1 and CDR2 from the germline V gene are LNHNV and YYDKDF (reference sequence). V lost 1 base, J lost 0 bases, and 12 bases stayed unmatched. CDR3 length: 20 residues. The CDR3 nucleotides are TGTGCCACCAGCAGAGGTACGGGACTAGCGATTTCGAGCTCCTACAATGAGCAGTTCTTC. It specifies CATSRGTGLAISSSYNEQFF.

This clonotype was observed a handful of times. The CDR3, as DNA: TGCGCCAGCACTCTGACAGGGGGCGATGAAAAACTGTTTTTT. Encoded protein: CASTLTGGDEKLFF. This chain uses TRBV10-2 with TRBJ1-4; 10 nucleotides agree with TRBD1. V lost 7 bases and J lost 6; bases outside the gene matches: 5. Germline lookup yields CDR1 WSHSY and CDR2 SAAADI. The CDR3 covers 14 residues.

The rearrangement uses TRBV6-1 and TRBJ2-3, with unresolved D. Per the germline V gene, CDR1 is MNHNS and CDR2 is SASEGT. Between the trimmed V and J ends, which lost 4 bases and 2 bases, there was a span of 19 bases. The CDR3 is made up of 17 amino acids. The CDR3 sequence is CASSGPGHYYPTDTQYF. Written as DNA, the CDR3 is TGTGCCAGCAGTGGGCCGGGCCATTACTACCCCACAGATACGCAGTATTTT.

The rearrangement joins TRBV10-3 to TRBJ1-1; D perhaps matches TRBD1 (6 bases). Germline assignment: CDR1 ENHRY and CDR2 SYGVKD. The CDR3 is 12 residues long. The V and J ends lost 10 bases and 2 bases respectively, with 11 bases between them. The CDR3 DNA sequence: TGTGCCACCGGACAGATTAACACTGAAGCTTTCTTT. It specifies CATGQINTEAFF.

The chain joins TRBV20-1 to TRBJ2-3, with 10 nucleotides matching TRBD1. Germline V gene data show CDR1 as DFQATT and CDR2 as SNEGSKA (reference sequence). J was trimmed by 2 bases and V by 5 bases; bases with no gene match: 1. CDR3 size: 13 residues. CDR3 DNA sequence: TGCAGTGCTGGACAGGGGGACACAGATACGCAGTATTTT. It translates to CSAGQGDTDTQYF.

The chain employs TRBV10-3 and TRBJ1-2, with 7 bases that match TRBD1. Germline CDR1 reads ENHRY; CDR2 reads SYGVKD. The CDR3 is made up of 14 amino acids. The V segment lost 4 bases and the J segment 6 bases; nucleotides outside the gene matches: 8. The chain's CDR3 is CAISATGTAHGYTF. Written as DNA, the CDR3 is TGTGCCATCAGTGCCACCGGGACAGCACATGGCTACACCTTC.

Written as DNA, the CDR3 is TGTGCCAGCAGTTCTTACTATCAGGGGAGCTCCTACGAGCAGTACTTC. Translating gives CASSSYYQGSSYEQYF. The V and J genes are TRBV3-1 and TRBJ2-7, with D possibly TRBD1 on 6 matching bases. Germline CDR1 LGHDT, CDR2 YNNKEL (reference sequence). CDR3 length: 16 residues. V was pared by 6 bases and J by 0 bases, with 18 bases between.